This passage covers 18 T cell receptor beta chains from one sample sequenced in a study of cytomegalovirus exposure and HLA in healthy donors. Generated by immunoSEQ multiplex PCR, the TCRdb table keeps only in-frame clones and is missing some. The table shows about 120,000 clones, with roughly 90% occurring only once. The source material was PBMCs. All receptors derive from a woman between 18 and 30 years old in good health and CMV-seropositive.

Concerning this clone: The junction differs from germline at one of its ends, possibly a read error. The chain is built from TRBV7-7 and TRBJ2-5, with 9 bases identical to TRBD1. Germline V gene sequence: CDR1 SSHAT, CDR2 FNYEAQ (reference sequence). CDR3 length equals 15 residues. CDR3 DNA sequence: TGTGCTAGCAGCCGAACGGGACAGGGAATGGAGACCCAGTACTTC. This translates into CASSRTGQGMETQYF.

This clone was observed a single time. V usage is TRBV6-1 and J usage is TRBJ1-1, with TRBD1 matching over 9 bases. V shed 6 bases and J 3 bases; nucleotides not matched to a gene: 8. Germline V lookup: CDR1 MNHNS, CDR2 SASEGT. This CDR3 contains 15 residues. The CDR3 DNA follows: TGTGCCAGCAGGGTTGGACAGGGGAGTGACACTGAAGCTTTCTTT. It codes for CASRVGQGSDTEAFF.

The V and J genes are TRBV2 and TRBJ1-1; TRBD1 might be the D (6 bases). CDR1 and CDR2 from the germline V gene are SNHLY and FYNNEI. This CDR3 region has 14 residues. The V and J ends lost 1 base and 4 bases respectively, with 10 bases between them. The CDR3 nucleotides are TGTGCCAGCAGTGAAGTGGGGGCGCGCACTGAAGCTTTCTTT. This gives the protein CASSEVGARTEAFF. Combining the CDR3 with reference TRBV2 and TRBJ1-1 gives the whole variable domain EPEVTQTPSHQVTQMGQEVILRCVPISNHLYFYWYRQILGQKVEFLVSFYNNEISEKSEIFDDQFSVERPDGSNFTLKIRSTKLEDSAMYFCASSEVGARTEAFFGQGTRLTVV.

This clone was detected once. V gene TRBV19 combines with J gene TRBJ1-5, with D perhaps TRBD1 (6 bases). There are 17 residues in the CDR3. Trimming took 0 bases from V and 0 from J, leaving 12 bases between them. Per germline, CDR1 LNHDA and CDR2 SQIVND (reference sequence). The CDR3 loop is CASSIDGTRYSNQPQHF. The CDR3 bases are TGTGCCAGTAGTATAGATGGGACACGGTATAGCAATCAGCCCCAGCATTTT.

This clone was found a few times. This rearrangement joins TRBV11-2 to TRBJ1-5; D is unresolved. The germline V gene encodes CDR1 SGHAT and CDR2 FQNNGV. CDR3 length equals 13 residues. With 2 bases removed from V and 2 bases from J, the gap between germline ends came to 4 bases. The CDR3 bases are TGTGCCAGCAGCTTACAGGGCAATCAGCCCCAGCATTTT. Amino acids: CASSLQGNQPQHF.

The chain recombines TRBV6-1 with TRBJ1-6; 7 bases line up with TRBD1. Per germline, CDR1 MNHNS and CDR2 SASEGT. The length of the CDR3 is 15 residues. The ends lost 4 bases at V and 7 bases at J; junction bases unmatched: 7. The CDR3 sequence: CASSAAGTANSPLHF. In nucleotides, the CDR3 is TGTGCCAGCAGTGCAGCCGGGACAGCCAATTCACCCCTCCACTTT.

The V and J genes are TRBV5-6 and TRBJ2-5; perhaps TRBD2 as D (6 bases). V was shortened by 6 bases and J by 5 bases, with 14 bases between the two germline ends. The V gene's germline CDR1 is SGHDT and CDR2 YYEEEE. This CDR3 spans 13 amino acids. This CDR3 is CASTAGTGETQYF. The CDR3, as DNA: TGTGCCAGCACCGCAGGGACTGGCGAGACCCAGTACTTC.

This clone was recorded once. The J gene is TRBJ2-1, the V gene TRBV6-5; TRBD1 matches 8 bases. V trimming: 6 bases; J trimming: 2 bases; junction bases outside the gene matches: 6. This CDR3 has 15 residues. CDR1 and CDR2 from the germline V gene are MNHEY and SVGAGI. The CDR3: CASRSDRGPYNEQFF. CDR3 sequence (DNA): TGTGCCAGCAGGTCCGACAGGGGACCCTACAATGAGCAGTTCTTC.

V and J are TRBV29-1 and TRBJ2-3; 8 nucleotides align to TRBD1. Germline values: CDR1 SQVTM, CDR2 ANQGSEA. V shed 5 bases, J shed 1 base, and the junction held 8 bases outside the gene matches. The CDR3 is made up of 15 amino acids. CDR3 DNA sequence: TGCAGCGTTAAAGGGCGCAGGGGGCGCACAGATACGCAGTATTTT. It specifies CSVKGRRGRTDTQYF.

This clone appeared once. This rearrangement joins TRBV29-1 to TRBJ1-1, with 10 positions matching TRBD1. Germline assignment: CDR1 SQVTM and CDR2 ANQGSEA. The V segment lost 8 bases and the J segment 5 bases; nucleotides outside the gene matches: 2. This CDR3 comprises 11 residues. The CDR3 reads CSRDRGTEAFF. The CDR3 DNA is TGCAGCAGGGACAGGGGAACTGAAGCTTTCTTT.

The chain employs TRBV27 and TRBJ1-3; D gene unclear. The germline V gene has CDR1 MNHEY and CDR2 SMNVEV (reference sequence). CDR3 size: 15 residues. The germline V and J ends were trimmed by 2 bases and 2 bases, with 10 bases remaining between them. CDR3: CASSLRGLPGNTIYF. The CDR3 nucleotides are TGTGCCAGCAGTTTACGGGGTCTCCCTGGAAACACCATATATTTT.

The chain combines TRBV29-1 with TRBJ2-2; 7 positions match TRBD1. CDR3 size: 14 residues. CDR1 and CDR2 (germline): SQVTM, ANQGSEA. The J segment lost 0 bases and the V segment lost 5 bases, leaving 3 bases of the junction unmatched. The chain's CDR3 is CSVSGGANTGELFF. The CDR3 DNA is TGCAGCGTTTCAGGGGGAGCGAACACCGGGGAGCTGTTTTTT.

The chain employs TRBV5-1 and TRBJ1-2; 10 nucleotides align to TRBD1. CDR1 is SGHRS and CDR2 is YFSETQ in the germline V gene. Trimming removed 3 bases from V and 6 bases from J; junction bases left unmatched: 17. This CDR3 comprises 18 residues. As DNA, the CDR3 is TGCGCCAGCAGCTCACCCCGAACTACCGGGACAGGGGTTGATGGCTACACCTTC. Protein product: CASSSPRTTGTGVDGYTF.

V is TRBV6-1 and J is TRBJ2-7, with 13 positions matching TRBD2. CDR3 length: 13 amino acids. V trimming: 8 bases; J trimming: 6 bases; junction bases outside the gene matches: 4. CDR1 and CDR2 (germline): MNHNS, SASEGT. Here the CDR3 reads CASGLAGVGEQYF. Written as DNA, the CDR3 is TGTGCCAGCGGACTAGCGGGAGTGGGCGAGCAGTACTTC.

The V gene is TRBV2, the J gene TRBJ1-5; D is uncertain. This CDR3 has 14 residues. Between the trimmed V and J ends, which lost 6 bases and 1 base, there was a span of 10 bases. Germline lookup yields CDR1 SNHLY and CDR2 FYNNEI. The CDR3 DNA is TGTGCCAGCAGGGGTCAGGCGAGCAATCAGCCCCAGCATTTT. As protein: CASRGQASNQPQHF.

The J gene is TRBJ2-2, the V gene TRBV5-6; 7 bases map to TRBD2. The trim removed 3 bases at V and 3 bases at J, leaving 2 bases unmatched. The CDR3 totals 14 residues. The germline V gene has CDR1 SGHDT and CDR2 YYEEEE. The CDR3 spells CASSWGGDTGELFF. CDR3 in DNA: TGTGCCAGCAGCTGGGGAGGGGACACCGGGGAGCTGTTTTTT.

V usage is TRBV6-5 and J usage is TRBJ1-4; D may be TRBD1 (5 bases). Germline V CDR1 and CDR2: MNHEY, SVGAGI. The germline V and J ends were trimmed by 1 base and 3 bases, with 9 bases remaining between them. This CDR3 is 15 amino acids long. CDR3 bases: TGTGCCAGCAGTTACTTAGACAGCCCTAATGAAAAACTGTTTTTT. Protein: CASSYLDSPNEKLFF.

This clone was seen only a few times. The V call is TRBV11-2, the J call TRBJ1-2, with 9 bases fitting TRBD1. Trimming took 4 bases from V and 8 from J; bases not matched to a gene: 11. The CDR3 is 15 residues long. Looked up from germline, CDR1 is SGHAT and CDR2 is FQNNGV. CDR3 sequence (DNA): TGTGCCAGCAGCTCACAACAGGGGGCCTCTCAGGGCTACACCTTC. Translated: CASSSQQGASQGYTF.